This entry concerns a single T cell receptor (beta chain). Its antigen is currently unknown. This record comes from a study of cytomegalovirus exposure and HLA in healthy donors. Study results and caveats: A list of about 160 TCR beta chains associated with cytomegalovirus was given. Rarity marked most TCR sequences, yet some public TCRs occurred in many donors. The classifier was said to identify cytomegalovirus status with high specificity and sensitivity. As confirmed in vitro, a few CMV-associated chains were specific for CMV antigens.

Deletions cut 4 bases from V and 0 bases from J, with 8 bases between. Germline values: CDR1 MGHDK, CDR2 SYGVNS. This CDR3 spans 14 amino acids. TCRdb's copy holds only in-frame clones and misses some; the assay was immunoSEQ multiplex PCR. Of 110,000 to 150,000 clones in the sample, 94% are singletons; the top ten hold about 2%. Sequences were obtained from PBMCs. The receptor's source is a young man in good health and CMV-seropositive. J is TRBJ2-3 and V is TRBV25-1; D remains unclear. DNA of the CDR3: TGTGCCAGCAGTGGCTGGGCTAGCACAGATACGCAGTATTTT. Translating gives CASSGWASTDTQYF.